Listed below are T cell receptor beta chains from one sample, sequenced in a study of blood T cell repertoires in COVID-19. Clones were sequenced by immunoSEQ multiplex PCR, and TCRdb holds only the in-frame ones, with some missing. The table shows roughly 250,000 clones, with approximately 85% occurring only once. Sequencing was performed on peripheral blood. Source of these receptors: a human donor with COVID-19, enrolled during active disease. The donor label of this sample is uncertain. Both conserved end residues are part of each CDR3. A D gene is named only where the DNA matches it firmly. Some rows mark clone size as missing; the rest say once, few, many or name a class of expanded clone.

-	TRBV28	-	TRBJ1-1	TGTGCCAGCAGTTCCCCCGGGGGGGGGACAAGTGGGACTGAAGCTTTCTTT	CASSSPGGGTSGTEAFF
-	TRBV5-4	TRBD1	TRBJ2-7	TGTGCCAGCAGCACCATCCCAACAGGGGGAACCTACGAGCAGTACTTC	CASSTIPTGGTYEQYF
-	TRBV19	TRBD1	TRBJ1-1	TGTGCCAGTAGTGGACCGGGACAGGAGAACACTGAAGCTTTCTTT	CASSGPGQENTEAFF
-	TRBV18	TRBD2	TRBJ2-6	TGTGCCAGCTCAGAATATAGGACTAGCGGGAACTCTGGGGCCAACGTCCTGACTTTC	CASSEYRTSGNSGANVLTF
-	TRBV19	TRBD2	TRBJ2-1	TGTGCCAGTAGTCCCCCGACTAGCGGGAGTCCCGGCAATGAGCAGTTCTTC	CASSPPTSGSPGNEQFF
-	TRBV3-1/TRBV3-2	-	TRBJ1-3	TGTGCCAGCAGCCAAGAGGGCTACTCTGGAAACACCATATATTTT	CASSQEGYSGNTIYF
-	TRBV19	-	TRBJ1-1	TGTGCCAGTAGGACAGGACCTGAAGCTTTCTTT	CASRTGPEAFF
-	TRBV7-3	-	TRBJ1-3	TGTGCCAGCAGCTTAACGTTGGGAGGGGCTGGAAACACCATATATTTT	CASSLTLGGAGNTIYF
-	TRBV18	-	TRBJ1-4	TGTGCCAGCTCACTGGGGCAGGGTAATGAAAAACTGTTTTTT	CASSLGQGNEKLFF
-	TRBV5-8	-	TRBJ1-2	TGTGCCAGCAGCCCCGAGGGGGTTCGCGATGGCTACACCTTC	CASSPEGVRDGYTF
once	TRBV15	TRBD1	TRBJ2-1	TGTGCCACCAGCAGAGGAGACAGGGTCAATGAGCAGTTCTTC	CATSRGDRVNEQFF
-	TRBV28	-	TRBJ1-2	TGTGCCAGCAGTATCAGCTATGGCTACACCTTC	CASSISYGYTF
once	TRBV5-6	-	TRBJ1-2	TGTGCCAGCAGCTTGGATCGGTACTATGGCTACACCTTC	CASSLDRYYGYTF
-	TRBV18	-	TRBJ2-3	TGTGCCAGCTCACCACCACCGATCGGGGATACGCAGTATTTT	CASSPPPIGDTQYF
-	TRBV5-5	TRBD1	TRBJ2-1	TGTGCCAGCAGTTCCTCCGGGGACAGAGTATACAATGAGCAGTTCTTC	CASSSSGDRVYNEQFF
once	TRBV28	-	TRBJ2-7	TGTGCCACCGAGGGCCCCCGGGAACACGAGCAGTACTTC	CATEGPREHEQYF
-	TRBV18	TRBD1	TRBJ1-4	TGTGCCAGCTCACCACCGTCCCGGGACAGGGCGCTGTTTTTT	CASSPPSRDRALFF
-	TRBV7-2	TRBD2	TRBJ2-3	TGTGCCAGCAGCTTAGGGTCGGCTAGCGGGAGGGCCAGGAAGTATTTT	CASSLGSASGRARKYF
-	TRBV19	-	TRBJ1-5	TGTGCCAGTAGTTGGTCGTGGGAGCAGCCCCAGCATTTT	CASSWSWEQPQHF
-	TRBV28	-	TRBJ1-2	TGTGCCAGCATCTCCGGCCCAGGGATAGGCTACACCTTC	CASISGPGIGYTF
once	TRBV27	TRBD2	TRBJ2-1	TGTGCCAGCAGTTTATCACCCCCTAGCGGGGGCTCCTACAATGAGCAGTTCTTC	CASSLSPPSGGSYNEQFF
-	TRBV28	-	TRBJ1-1	TGTGCCAGCAGCCCCAGGCGACGGGGGAACACTGAAGCTTTCTTT	CASSPRRRGNTEAFF
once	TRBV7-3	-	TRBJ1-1	TGTGCCAGCAGCCCAGGGGTTCAGGGTGCCGAAGCTTTCTTT	CASSPGVQGAEAFF
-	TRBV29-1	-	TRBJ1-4	TGCAGCGTTGAAGATCCGACCAGGGGAGGGGAAAAACTGTTTTTT	CSVEDPTRGGEKLFF
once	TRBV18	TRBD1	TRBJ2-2	TGTGCCAGCTCACCTGGGACAGTGGGGGAGCTGTTTTTT	CASSPGTVGELFF
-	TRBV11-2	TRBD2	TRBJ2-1	TGTGCCAGCAGCTTATCGGGGGGACGGGCCTCCTACAATGAGCAGTTCTTC	CASSLSGGRASYNEQFF
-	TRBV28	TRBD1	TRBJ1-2	TGTGCCAGCACTTTACTTAGTGCGTCGGACAGGGCCAACTATGGCTACACCTTC	CASTLLSASDRANYGYTF
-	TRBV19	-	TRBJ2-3	TGTGCCAGTAGTATATCCAGACTCACAGATACGCAGTATTTT	CASSISRLTDTQYF
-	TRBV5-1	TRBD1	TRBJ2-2	TGCGCCAGCAGCGTAGCAGGGGGAGTGAACACCGGGGAGCTGTTTTTT	CASSVAGGVNTGELFF
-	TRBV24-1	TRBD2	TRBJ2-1	TGTGCCACCAGCCCTCGGTGGGGGGGAGACGAGCAGTTCTTC	CATSPRWGGDEQFF
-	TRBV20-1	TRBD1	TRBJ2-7	TGCAGCGGACAGGGAACGGACGAGCAGTACTTC	CSGQGTDEQYF
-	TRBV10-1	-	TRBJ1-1	TGCGCCAGCAGCCCGGGACAGAACACTGAAGCTTTCTTT	CASSPGQNTEAFF
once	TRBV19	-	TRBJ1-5	TGTGCCAGTAGTATTTGGCTTAATCAGCCCCAGCATTTT	CASSIWLNQPQHF
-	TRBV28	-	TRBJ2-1	TGTGCCAGCAGTTTAGCAAGCCCCGTTTCCTACAATGAGCAGTTCTTC	CASSLASPVSYNEQFF